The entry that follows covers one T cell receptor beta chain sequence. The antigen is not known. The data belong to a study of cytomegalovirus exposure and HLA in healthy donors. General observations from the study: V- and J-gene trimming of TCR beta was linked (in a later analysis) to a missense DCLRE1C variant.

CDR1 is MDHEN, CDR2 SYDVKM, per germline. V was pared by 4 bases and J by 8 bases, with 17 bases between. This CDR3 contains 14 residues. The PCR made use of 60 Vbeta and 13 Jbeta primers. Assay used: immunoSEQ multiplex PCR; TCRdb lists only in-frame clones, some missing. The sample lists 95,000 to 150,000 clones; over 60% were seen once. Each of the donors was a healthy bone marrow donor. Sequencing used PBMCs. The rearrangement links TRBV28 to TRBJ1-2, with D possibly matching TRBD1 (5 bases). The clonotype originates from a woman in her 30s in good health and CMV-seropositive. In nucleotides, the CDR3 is TGTGCCAGCAGTTCCGGACATCCGAGTTGGGGCTACACCTTC. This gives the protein CASSSGHPSWGYTF.